A single sample is the source of the 17 T cell receptor beta chains below, sequenced in a study of CD8+ T cells in alopecia areata (dated by TCRdb to the late 2010s). Receptors were amplified or captured by the immunoSEQ multiplex PCR assay. RNA was extracted from all samples and reverse transcribed into cDNA as template for TCR sequencing. Sourced from immuneACCESS, this table was stored by TCRdb with only in-frame sequences that have V and J called. A share of the clones is absent; for the studies checked, an unresolved V gene accounts for under half, and the remainder has no known explanation. The table for this sample lists roughly 180,000 clones; 53% of them were counted only once. The ten largest clones capture 9.5% to 14% of the sample. In the paper's terms, the time point label means: 24 weeks on oral tofacitinib. The treatment or condition label corresponds to: oral pan-JAK inhibitor, 5-10 mg twice daily.

The sequences come from CD8+ T cells sorted from blood, collected at week 24, from a patient treated with tofacitinib. Receptors were obtained from a human donor with alopecia areata.

The rearrangement uses TRBV5-6 and TRBJ1-2, with TRBD1 identical over 7 bases. The CDR3 spans 12 residues. Germline V CDR1 and CDR2: SGHDT, YYEEEE. With 4 bases clipped from V and 8 bases from J, the junction kept 5 bases outside the gene matches. CDR3 region: CASSAGTEGYTF. The CDR3 DNA is TGTGCCAGCAGCGCCGGGACAGAAGGCTACACCTTC.

This clone has only a few counts. This chain joins TRBV7-9 and TRBJ2-5; 12 bases match TRBD2. V lost 7 bases, J lost 5 bases, and 8 bases stayed unmatched. The CDR3 is 15 amino acids. Germline V gives CDR1 SEHNR, CDR2 FQNEAQ (reference sequence). The CDR3 DNA follows: TGTGCCAGCACCCGGACTAGCGGGGAGGTGGAGACCCAGTACTTC. Translation: CASTRTSGEVETQYF.

This clone was counted only a few times. The genes are TRBV29-1 and TRBJ1-1; D is unresolved. Germline loops: CDR1 SQVTM, CDR2 ANQGSEA. The CDR3 is 14 amino acids. The germline V and J ends were trimmed by 6 bases and 5 bases, with 19 bases remaining between them. In DNA form, the CDR3 reads TGCAGCGTCGCACCGACAAAGGTTGAGACTGAAGCTTTCTTT. It translates to CSVAPTKVETEAFF.

This clone was detected only a few times. The V call is TRBV19, the J call TRBJ1-1; D ambiguous. The germline V and J ends were trimmed by 0 bases and 0 bases, with 5 bases remaining between them. The CDR3 sequence is 14 residues long. Germline CDR1 and CDR2: LNHDA and SQIVND (reference sequence). CDR3: CASSIEWMNTEAFF. The CDR3 nucleotides are TGTGCCAGTAGTATAGAATGGATGAACACTGAAGCTTTCTTT.

This clone was counted only a few times. This rearrangement joins TRBV4-3 to TRBJ1-1, with unresolved D. CDR1 LGHNA and CDR2 YSLEER come from the germline V gene. The CDR3 is 13 residues long. V was pared by 0 bases and J by 11 bases, with 13 bases between. CDR3 sequence (DNA): TGCGCCAGCAGCCAAGATGGGAACGCGGGGGCTTTCTTT. It specifies CASSQDGNAGAFF.

The chain uses TRBV7-2 and TRBJ2-5; D is unresolved. This CDR3 has 14 amino acids. Deletions cut 3 bases from V and 0 bases from J, with 8 bases between. Germline lookup yields CDR1 SGHTA and CDR2 FQGNSA. The CDR3 protein is CASSLYSYQETQYF. CDR3 nucleotides: TGTGCCAGCAGCTTGTACAGCTACCAAGAGACCCAGTACTTC. The full variable domain, with the rest looked up from reference TRBV7-2 and TRBJ2-5, is GAGVSQSPSNKVTEKGKDVELRCDPISGHTALYWYRQSLGQGLEFLIYFQGNSAPDKSGLPSDRFSAERTGGSVSTLTIQRTQQEDSAVYLCASSLYSYQETQYFGPGTRLLVL.

This rearrangement joins TRBV15 to TRBJ2-7; D might be TRBD2 (5 bases). Germline CDR1 LNHNV, CDR2 YYDKDF (reference sequence). The CDR3 runs 14 residues. V lost 4 bases and J 0 bases, leaving 10 bases between the germline ends. The CDR3 DNA is TGTGCCACCAGCAACCGGGAAACCTCCTACGAGCAGTACTTC. This encodes CATSNRETSYEQYF.

This chain joins TRBV5-1 and TRBJ1-4; no clear D gene. The V end was cut by 0 bases, the J end by 4 bases, with 16 bases between. The CDR3 length is 17 residues. Germline CDR1 SGHRS, CDR2 YFSETQ. CDR3 residues: CASSLGWRQSVNEKLFF. As DNA, the CDR3 is TGCGCCAGCAGCTTGGGGTGGCGGCAGAGCGTTAATGAAAAACTGTTTTTT.

As to this clone: One junction end disagrees with the germline gene, perhaps due to a read error. V usage is TRBV10-3 and J usage is TRBJ2-1, with D unresolved. Germline-derived CDR1 and CDR2 are ENHRY and SYGVKD. CDR3 length: 12 residues. The DNA of the CDR3 is TGTGCCGTCAGAAAGCAGTACAATGAGCAGTTCTTC. This sequence encodes CAVRKQYNEQFF.

The chain has TRBV10-3 and TRBJ1-5; D is undetermined. Trimming shortened V by 8 bases and J by 4 bases, and 18 bases separated the two germline ends. The CDR3 has 15 residues. Germline assignment: CDR1 ENHRY and CDR2 SYGVKD. CDR3 region: CAIGIGEGNNQPQHF. CDR3 bases: TGTGCCATCGGGATTGGGGAGGGAAATAATCAGCCCCAGCATTTT.

V usage is TRBV30 and J usage is TRBJ2-3; 7 nucleotides agree with TRBD1. With V trimmed by 2 bases and J by 4 bases, 9 bases remained unmatched. The CDR3 is 15 amino acids. Germline CDR1 is GTSNPN and CDR2 is SVGIG (reference sequence). CDR3 sequence: CAWSRAAGGADTQYF. The CDR3 bases are TGTGCCTGGAGTCGTGCGGCAGGGGGAGCAGATACGCAGTATTTT.

The chain employs TRBV4-3 and TRBJ2-7, with D possibly called TRBD1 or TRBD2 (5 bases each). CDR1 and CDR2 from the germline V gene are LGHNA and YSLEER. CDR3 size: 15 residues. Trimming shortened V by 0 bases and J by 2 bases, and 11 bases separated the two germline ends. DNA of the CDR3: TGCGCCAGCAGCCAAGATAGTCAGGGACCCTACGAGCAGTACTTC. Its translation is CASSQDSQGPYEQYF.

This clone was seen only a few times. The genes are TRBV11-1 and TRBJ1-4, with 11 bases identical to TRBD1. The CDR3 sequence is 17 residues long. Germline V gene lookup returns CDR1 SGHAT and CDR2 FQDESV (reference sequence). After removal of 1 base from V and 6 bases from J, the junction contained 7 bases not matched to a gene. The CDR3 DNA reads TGTGCCAGCAGCTTAGGGACAGGGGGCCTTGAGGATGAAAAACTGTTTTTT. The encoded protein is CASSLGTGGLEDEKLFF.

A remark on this clone: The same CDR3 can be traced to other DNA sequences in this sample. This sequence joins TRBV9 and TRBJ2-7, with TRBD2 matching over 7 bases. Germline V gives CDR1 SGDLS, CDR2 YYNGEE. CDR3 length: 14 residues. The junction had 4 bases not matched to a gene; V was cut back by 0 bases and J by 4 bases. In DNA form, the CDR3 reads TGTGCCAGCAGCGTAGGACTAGCCGGGTACGAGCAGTACTTC. Translating it yields CASSVGLAGYEQYF.

This clone was seen a few times. Other DNA variants within this sample encode the same CDR3. V gene TRBV29-1 combines with J gene TRBJ2-7, with a tentative D call TRBD1 (6 bases). This CDR3 region has 11 residues. The germline CDR1 and CDR2 sequences are SQVTM and ANQGSEA. V lost 4 bases and J lost 3, with 7 bases in between. The CDR3 nucleotides are TGCAGCGTTGCGGACAGCTACGAGCAGTACTTC. This translates into CSVADSYEQYF.

This clone has more than one count but fewer than ten. The chain combines TRBV7-8 with TRBJ2-7; 8 nucleotides align to TRBD1. Germline CDR1 reads SGHVS; CDR2 reads FQNEAQ. The V gene end was trimmed by 5 bases and the J gene end by 2 bases; junction bases not matched to a gene: 14. The CDR3 has 17 residues. CDR3 bases: TGTGCCAGCAGCCCCCCAGGGGCGACAGGGGATCCCTACGAGCAGTACTTC. It codes for CASSPPGATGDPYEQYF.

DNA of the CDR3: TGTGCCAGCAGCCCTCTAGCGGGGGGCCCCCGGGAGACCCAGTACTTC. Translating it yields CASSPLAGGPRETQYF. J is TRBJ2-5 and V is TRBV11-1, with 11 bases aligning to TRBD2. The germline gives CDR1 SGHAT, CDR2 FQDESV (reference sequence). V trimming: 5 bases; J trimming: 5 bases; junction bases outside the gene matches: 10. The CDR3 extends over 16 amino acids. The full variable domain, completed using reference TRBV11-1 and TRBJ2-5, is EAEVAQSPRYKITEKSQAVAFWCDPISGHATLYWYRQILGQGPELLVQFQDESVVDDSQLPKDRFSAERLKGVDSTLKIQPAELGDSAMYLCASSPLAGGPRETQYFGPGTRLLVL.